This T cell receptor (beta chain) stems from a study of shared clonotypes between healthy human individuals. The length of the CDR3 is 15 residues. V was trimmed by 6 bases and J by 4 bases, leaving 18 bases between them. Germline V CDR1 and CDR2: SNHLY, FYNNEI. Assay: immunoSEQ multiplex PCR; the TCRdb copy retains only in-frame clones and omits some. The sample consists of fewer than 2.5 million clones, 93% of them appearing once. The sample taken for sequencing was naive CD4+ T cells from PBMCs. Sample subset: CD45RA+ positively selected. V and J are TRBV2 and TRBJ1-2, with D possibly TRBD1 on 5 matching bases. The source is a man between 18 and 29 years old in good health. Some clones in this sample may be carry-over from other donors' samples. CDR3 sequence reads: CASREEIKGAYGYTF. The CDR3 region has the DNA TGTGCCAGCAGGGAGGAAATTAAAGGGGCCTATGGCTACACCTTC.